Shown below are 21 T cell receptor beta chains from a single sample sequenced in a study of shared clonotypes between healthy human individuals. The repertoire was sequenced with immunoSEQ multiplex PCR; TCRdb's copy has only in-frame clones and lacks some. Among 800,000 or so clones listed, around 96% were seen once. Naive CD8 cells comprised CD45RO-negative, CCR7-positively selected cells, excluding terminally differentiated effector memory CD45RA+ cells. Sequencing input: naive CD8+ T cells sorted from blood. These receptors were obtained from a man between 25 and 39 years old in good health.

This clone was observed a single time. The CDR3 DNA is TGCGCCAGCAGCATAGACAGGGGCCCCTACAATGAGCAGTTCTTC. It yields the protein CASSIDRGPYNEQFF. The chain uses TRBV4-3 and TRBJ2-1; 8 bases map to TRBD1. This CDR3 is built from 15 residues. The J segment lost 2 bases and the V segment lost 5 bases, leaving 5 bases of the junction unmatched. Germline V gives CDR1 LGHNA, CDR2 YSLEER.

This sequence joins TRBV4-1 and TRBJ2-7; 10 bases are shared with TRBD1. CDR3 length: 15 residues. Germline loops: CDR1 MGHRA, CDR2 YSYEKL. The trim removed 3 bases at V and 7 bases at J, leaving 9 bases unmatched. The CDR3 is CASSQDGTGAMEQYF. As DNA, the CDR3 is TGCGCCAGCAGCCAGGACGGGACAGGGGCTATGGAGCAGTACTTC.

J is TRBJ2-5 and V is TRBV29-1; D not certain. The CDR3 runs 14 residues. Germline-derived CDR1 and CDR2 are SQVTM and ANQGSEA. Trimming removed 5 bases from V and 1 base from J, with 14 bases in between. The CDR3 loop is CSVPIPQAQETQYF. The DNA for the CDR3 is TGCAGCGTTCCCATTCCCCAGGCCCAAGAGACCCAGTACTTC.

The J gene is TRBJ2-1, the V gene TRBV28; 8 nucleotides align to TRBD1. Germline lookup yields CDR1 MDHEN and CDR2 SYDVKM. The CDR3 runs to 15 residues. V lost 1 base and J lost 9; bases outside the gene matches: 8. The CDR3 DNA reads TGTGCCAGCAGTTTATACAGGGGGTCATATGGTGAGCAGTTCTTC. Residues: CASSLYRGSYGEQFF.

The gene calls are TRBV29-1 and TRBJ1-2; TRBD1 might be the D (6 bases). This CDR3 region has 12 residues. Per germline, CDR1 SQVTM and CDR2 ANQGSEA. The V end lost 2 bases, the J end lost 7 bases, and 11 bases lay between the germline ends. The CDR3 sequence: CSVERGGGGYTF. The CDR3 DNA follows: TGCAGCGTTGAAAGAGGAGGGGGTGGCTACACCTTC.

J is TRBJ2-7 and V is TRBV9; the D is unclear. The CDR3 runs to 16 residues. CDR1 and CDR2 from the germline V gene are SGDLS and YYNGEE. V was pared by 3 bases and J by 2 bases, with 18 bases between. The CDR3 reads CASSATFEAGTYEQYF. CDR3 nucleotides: TGTGCCAGCAGCGCGACCTTTGAGGCCGGAACCTACGAGCAGTACTTC.

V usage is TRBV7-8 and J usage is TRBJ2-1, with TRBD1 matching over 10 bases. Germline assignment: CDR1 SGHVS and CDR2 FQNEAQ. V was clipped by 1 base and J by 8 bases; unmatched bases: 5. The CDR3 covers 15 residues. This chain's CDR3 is CASSLGTGGIYEQFF. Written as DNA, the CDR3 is TGTGCCAGCAGCTTAGGGACAGGGGGAATCTATGAGCAGTTCTTC.

The CDR3 DNA sequence: TGTGCCAGCAGGGACAGGGAATTCTCCTACGAGCAGTACTTC. Its protein product is CASRDREFSYEQYF. This chain connects TRBV27 to TRBJ2-7; 8 nucleotides line up with TRBD1. The V and J ends lost 6 bases and 0 bases, in that order; junction bases with no gene match: 4. The germline V gene has CDR1 MNHEY and CDR2 SMNVEV (reference sequence). CDR3 length equals 14 residues.

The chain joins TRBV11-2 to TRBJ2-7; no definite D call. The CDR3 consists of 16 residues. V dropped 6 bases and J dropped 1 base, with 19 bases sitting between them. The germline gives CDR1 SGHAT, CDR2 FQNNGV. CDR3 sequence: CASSSPADVRSYEQYF. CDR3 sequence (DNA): TGTGCCAGCAGTTCGCCGGCGGACGTCAGGTCCTACGAGCAGTACTTC.

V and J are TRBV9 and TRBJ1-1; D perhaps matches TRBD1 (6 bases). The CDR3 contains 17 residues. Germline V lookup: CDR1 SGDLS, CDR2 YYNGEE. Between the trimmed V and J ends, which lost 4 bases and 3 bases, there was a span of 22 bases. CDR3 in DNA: TGTGCCAGCAGCTTCAACTCGGACAGCGCAGGGTACACTGAAGCTTTCTTT. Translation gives CASSFNSDSAGYTEAFF.

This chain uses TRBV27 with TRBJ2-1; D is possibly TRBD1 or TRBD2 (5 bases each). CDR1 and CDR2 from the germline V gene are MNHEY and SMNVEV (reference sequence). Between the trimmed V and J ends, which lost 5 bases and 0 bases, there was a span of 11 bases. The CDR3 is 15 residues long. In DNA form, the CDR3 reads TGTGCCAGCAGTCACGGGGCCAGCTCCTACAATGAGCAGTTCTTC. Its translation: CASSHGASSYNEQFF.

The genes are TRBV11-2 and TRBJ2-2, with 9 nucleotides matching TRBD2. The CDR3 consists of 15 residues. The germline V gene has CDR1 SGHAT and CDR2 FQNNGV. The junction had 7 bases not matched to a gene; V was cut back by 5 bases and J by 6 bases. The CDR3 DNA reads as TGTGCCAGCAGCCCCCCGGGACTAGCAGCCGGGGAGCTGTTTTTT. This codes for CASSPPGLAAGELFF.

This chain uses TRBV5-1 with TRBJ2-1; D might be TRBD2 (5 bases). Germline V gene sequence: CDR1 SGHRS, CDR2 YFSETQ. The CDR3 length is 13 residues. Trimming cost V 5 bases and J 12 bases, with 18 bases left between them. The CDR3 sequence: CASSWTNPEGQFF. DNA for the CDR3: TGCGCCAGCAGTTGGACCAACCCAGAGGGGCAGTTCTTC.

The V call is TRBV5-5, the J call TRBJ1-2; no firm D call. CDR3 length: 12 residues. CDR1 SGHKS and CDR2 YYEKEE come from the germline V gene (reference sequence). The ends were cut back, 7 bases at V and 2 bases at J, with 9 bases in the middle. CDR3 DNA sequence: TGTGCCAGCCGAAGCGGCAACTATGGCTACACCTTC. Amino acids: CASRSGNYGYTF.

CDR3 bases: TGTGCCAGCAGCTTAGCAGCGGGAGGGCCGGATACGCAGTATTTT. Encoded protein: CASSLAAGGPDTQYF. The rearrangement joins TRBV7-6 to TRBJ2-3; 10 bases are a match to TRBD2. The V gene end was trimmed by 0 bases and the J gene end by 6 bases; junction bases not matched to a gene: 3. CDR1 and CDR2 from the germline V gene are SGHVS and FNYEAQ. CDR3 length: 15 amino acids.

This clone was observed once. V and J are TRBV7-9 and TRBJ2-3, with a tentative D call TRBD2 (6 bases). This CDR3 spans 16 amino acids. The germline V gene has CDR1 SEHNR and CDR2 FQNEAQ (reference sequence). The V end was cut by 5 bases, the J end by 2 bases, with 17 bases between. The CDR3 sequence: CASSPPLRDATDTQYF. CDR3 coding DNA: TGTGCCAGCAGCCCCCCTCTGCGGGACGCCACAGATACGCAGTATTTT.

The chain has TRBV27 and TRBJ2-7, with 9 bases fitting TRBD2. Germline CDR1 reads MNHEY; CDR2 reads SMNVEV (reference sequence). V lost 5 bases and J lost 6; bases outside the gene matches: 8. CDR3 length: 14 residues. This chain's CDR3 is CASSPRLAAREQYF. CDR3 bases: TGTGCCAGCAGTCCGAGACTAGCGGCCCGCGAGCAGTACTTC.

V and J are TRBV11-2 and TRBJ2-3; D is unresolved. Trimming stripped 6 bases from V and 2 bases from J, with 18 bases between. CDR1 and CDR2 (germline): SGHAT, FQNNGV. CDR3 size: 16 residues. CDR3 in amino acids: CASSPSSREFTDTQYF. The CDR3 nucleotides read TGTGCCAGCAGTCCGAGCTCTAGAGAGTTCACAGATACGCAGTATTTT.

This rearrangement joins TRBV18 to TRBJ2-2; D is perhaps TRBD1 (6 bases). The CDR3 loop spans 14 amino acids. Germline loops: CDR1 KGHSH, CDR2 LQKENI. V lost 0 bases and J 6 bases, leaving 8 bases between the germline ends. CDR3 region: CASSPPDSAGELFF. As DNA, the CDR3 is TGTGCCAGCTCACCACCGGACAGCGCCGGGGAGCTGTTTTTT.

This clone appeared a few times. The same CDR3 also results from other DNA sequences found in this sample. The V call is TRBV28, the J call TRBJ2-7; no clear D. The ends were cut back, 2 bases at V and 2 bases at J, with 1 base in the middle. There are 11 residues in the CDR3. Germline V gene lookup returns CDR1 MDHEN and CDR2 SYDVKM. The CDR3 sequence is CASSLTYEQYF. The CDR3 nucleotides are TGTGCCAGCAGTTTAACCTACGAGCAGTACTTC.

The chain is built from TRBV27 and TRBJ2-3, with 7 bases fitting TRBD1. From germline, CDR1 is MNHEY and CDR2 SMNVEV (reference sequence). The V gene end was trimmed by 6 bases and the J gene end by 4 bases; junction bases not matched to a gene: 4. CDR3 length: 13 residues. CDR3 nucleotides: TGTGCCAGCAGGAACAGGGGTTCAGATACGCAGTATTTT. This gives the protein CASRNRGSDTQYF.